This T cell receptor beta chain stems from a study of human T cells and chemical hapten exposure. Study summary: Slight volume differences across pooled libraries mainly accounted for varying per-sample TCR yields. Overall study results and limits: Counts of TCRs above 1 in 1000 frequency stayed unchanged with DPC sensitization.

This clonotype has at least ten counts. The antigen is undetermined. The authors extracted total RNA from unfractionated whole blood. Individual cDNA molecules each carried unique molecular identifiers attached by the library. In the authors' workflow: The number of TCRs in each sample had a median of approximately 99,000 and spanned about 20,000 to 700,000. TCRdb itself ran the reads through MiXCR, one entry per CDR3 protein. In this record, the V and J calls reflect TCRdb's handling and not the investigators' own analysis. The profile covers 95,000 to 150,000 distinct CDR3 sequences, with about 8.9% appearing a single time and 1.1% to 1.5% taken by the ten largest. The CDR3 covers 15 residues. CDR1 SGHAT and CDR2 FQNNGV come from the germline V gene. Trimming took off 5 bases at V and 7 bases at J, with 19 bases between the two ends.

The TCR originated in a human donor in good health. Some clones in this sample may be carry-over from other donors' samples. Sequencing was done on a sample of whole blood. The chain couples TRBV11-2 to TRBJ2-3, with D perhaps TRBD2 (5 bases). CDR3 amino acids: CASSPRSLAENTQYF. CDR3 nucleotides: TGTGCCAGCAGCCCCCGATCTCTAGCTGAGAATACGCAGTATTTT.